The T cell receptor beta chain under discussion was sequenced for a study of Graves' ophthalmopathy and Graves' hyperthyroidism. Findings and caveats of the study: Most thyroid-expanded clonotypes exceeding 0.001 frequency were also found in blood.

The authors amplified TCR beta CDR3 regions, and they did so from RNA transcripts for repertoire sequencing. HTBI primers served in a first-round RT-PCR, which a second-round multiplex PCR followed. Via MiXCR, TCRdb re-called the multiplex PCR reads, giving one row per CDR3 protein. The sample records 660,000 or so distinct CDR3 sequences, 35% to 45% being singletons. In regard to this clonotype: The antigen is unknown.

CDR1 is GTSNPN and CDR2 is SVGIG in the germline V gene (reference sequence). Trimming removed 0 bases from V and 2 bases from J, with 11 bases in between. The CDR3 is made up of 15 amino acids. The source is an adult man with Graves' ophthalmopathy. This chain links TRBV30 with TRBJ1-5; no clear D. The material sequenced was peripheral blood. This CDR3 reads CAWSVGAAGNQPQHF. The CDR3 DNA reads TGTGCCTGGAGTGTCGGAGCAGCGGGCAATCAGCCCCAGCATTTT.